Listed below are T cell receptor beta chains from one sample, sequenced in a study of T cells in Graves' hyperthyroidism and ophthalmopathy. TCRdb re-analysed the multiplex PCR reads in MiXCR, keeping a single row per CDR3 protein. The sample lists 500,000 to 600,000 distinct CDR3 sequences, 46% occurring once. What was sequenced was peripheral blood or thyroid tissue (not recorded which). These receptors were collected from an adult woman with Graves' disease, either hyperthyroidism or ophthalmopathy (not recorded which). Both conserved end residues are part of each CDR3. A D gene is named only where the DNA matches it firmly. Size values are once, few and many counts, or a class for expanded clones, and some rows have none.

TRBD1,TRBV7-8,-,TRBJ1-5,CASSEDRGTGPQHF,TGTGCCAGCAGCGAAGACAGGGGGACAGGGCCCCAGCATTTT
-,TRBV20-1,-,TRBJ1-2,CSAREDSRNYGYTF,TGCAGTGCTAGAGAGGACAGCAGGAACTATGGCTACACCTTC
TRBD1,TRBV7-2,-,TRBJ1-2,CASSRWSGTAQIYGYTF,TGTGCCAGCAGCCGGTGGTCCGGGACAGCGCAGATCTATGGCTACACCTTC
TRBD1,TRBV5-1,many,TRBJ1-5,CASSPGQFNQPQHF,TGCGCCAGCAGCCCGGGACAGTTCAATCAGCCCCAGCATTTT
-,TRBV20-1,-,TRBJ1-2,CSAPIRGEGYTF,TGCAGTGCCCCGATCCGGGGGGAAGGCTACACCTTC
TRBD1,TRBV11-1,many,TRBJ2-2,CASSPGQGWTGELFF,TGTGCCAGCAGCCCGGGACAGGGTTGGACCGGGGAGCTGTTTTTT
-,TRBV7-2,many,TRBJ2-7,CASSLSAGAREQYF,TGTGCCAGCAGCTTAAGTGCAGGGGCCCGCGAGCAGTACTTC
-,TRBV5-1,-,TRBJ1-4,CASSLRGFGNEKLFF,TGCGCCAGCAGCTTGAGAGGGTTCGGTAATGAAAAACTGTTTTTT
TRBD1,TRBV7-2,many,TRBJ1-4,CASSWGQGEKLFF,TGTGCCAGCAGCTGGGGACAGGGGGAAAAACTGTTTTTT
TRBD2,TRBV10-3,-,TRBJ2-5,CGTSATLAGGETQYF,TGTGGCACCAGTGCCACCCTAGCGGGAGGGGAGACCCAGTACTTC
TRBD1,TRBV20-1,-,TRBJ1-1,CSALGQDGEAFF,TGCAGTGCTTTAGGACAGGACGGGGAAGCTTTCTTT
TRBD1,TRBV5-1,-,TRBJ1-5,CASSLAGTGGQPQHF,TGCGCCAGCAGCTTGGCCGGGACAGGAGGTCAGCCCCAGCATTTT
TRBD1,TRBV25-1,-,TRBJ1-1,CASSDSTGSNTEAFF,TGTGCCAGCAGTGACTCGACAGGGAGTAATACTGAAGCTTTCTTT
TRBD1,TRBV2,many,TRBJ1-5,CASSGQGSNQPQHF,TGTGCCAGCAGCGGACAGGGGAGCAATCAGCCCCAGCATTTT
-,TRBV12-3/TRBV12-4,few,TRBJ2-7,CASSYPGPGGEQYF,TGTGCCAGCAGTTACCCTGGACCCGGTGGAGAGCAGTACTTC
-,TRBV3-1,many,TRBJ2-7,CASSQTTYEQYF,TGTGCCAGCAGCCAGACAACATACGAGCAGTACTTC
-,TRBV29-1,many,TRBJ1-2,CSVKRGNGYTF,TGCAGCGTTAAGAGAGGGAATGGCTACACCTTC
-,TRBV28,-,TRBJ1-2,CASSLRWLGAQGYTF,TGTGCCAGCAGTCTTAGGTGGTTGGGGGCTCAGGGCTACACCTTC
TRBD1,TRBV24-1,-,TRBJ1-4,CATRGTGQEEKLFF,TGTGCCACCAGGGGAACCGGACAGGAGGAAAAACTGTTTTTT
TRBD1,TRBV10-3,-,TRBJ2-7,CAISDAEFPGQGFYEQYF,TGTGCCATCAGCGACGCAGAGTTCCCGGGACAGGGGTTCTACGAGCAGTACTTC
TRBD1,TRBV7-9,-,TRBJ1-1,CASSVGTGGLYTEAFF,TGTGCCAGCAGCGTCGGGACAGGGGGCCTATACACTGAAGCTTTCTTT
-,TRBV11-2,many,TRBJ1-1,CASSLHMWEGTEAFF,TGTGCCAGCAGCCTCCACATGTGGGAGGGCACTGAAGCTTTCTTT
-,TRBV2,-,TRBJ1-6,CASTGYNSPLHF,TGTGCCAGCACAGGGTATAATTCACCCCTCCACTTT
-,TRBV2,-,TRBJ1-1,CARLGIEAFF,TGTGCCAGACTAGGGATTGAAGCTTTCTTT
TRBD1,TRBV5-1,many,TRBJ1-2,CASSDPGGRGTGYTF,TGCGCCAGCAGCGACCCAGGGGGCAGGGGAACCGGCTACACCTTC
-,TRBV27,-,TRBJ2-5,CASSSTQSGETQYF,TGTGCCAGCAGTTCGACCCAATCCGGGGAGACTCAGTACTTC
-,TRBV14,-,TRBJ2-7,CASSFRMQGDEQYF,TGTGCCAGCAGCTTTAGGATGCAGGGTGACGAGCAGTACTTC
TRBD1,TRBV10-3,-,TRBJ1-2,CAIRMTGPNYGYTF,TGTGCCATCAGAATGACAGGGCCAAACTATGGCTACACCTTC
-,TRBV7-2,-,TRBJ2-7,CASSRVGNSYEQYF,TGTGCCAGCAGTCGAGTCGGGAACTCCTACGAGCAGTACTTC
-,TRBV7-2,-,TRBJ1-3,CANSTQGTSVPGNTIYF,TGTGCCAACAGCACCCAAGGGACGTCCGTCCCTGGAAACACCATATATTTT
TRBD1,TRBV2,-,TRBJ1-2,CASRQIGDRGRGYGYTF,TGTGCCAGCAGGCAGATAGGGGACAGGGGGCGCGGCTATGGCTACACCTTC
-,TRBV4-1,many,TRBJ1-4,CASSRSGRGEKLFF,TGCGCCAGCAGCCGGTCCGGTCGGGGGGAAAAACTGTTTTTT
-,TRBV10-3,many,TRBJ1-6,CAIKAGHESPLHF,TGTGCCATCAAAGCAGGGCATGAGTCACCCCTCCACTTT
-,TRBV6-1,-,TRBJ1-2,CASSETSLGKGYTF,TGTGCCAGCAGCGAGACTAGCCTAGGGAAAGGCTACACCTTC
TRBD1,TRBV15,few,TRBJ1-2,CATSRDGTGDGYTF,TGTGCCACCAGCAGAGACGGGACAGGGGATGGCTACACCTTC
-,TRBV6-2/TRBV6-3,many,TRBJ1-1,CASSQLQDTEAFF,TGTGCCAGCAGTCAATTACAGGACACTGAAGCTTTCTTT
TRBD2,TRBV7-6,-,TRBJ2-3,CASSVARGTDTQYF,TGTGCCAGCAGCGTCGCGCGGGGGACAGATACGCAGTATTTT
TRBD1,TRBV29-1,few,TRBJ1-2,CSVEGYRGYDYGYTF,TGCAGCGTTGAAGGTTACAGGGGGTATGACTATGGCTACACCTTC
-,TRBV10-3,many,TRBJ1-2,CAISESPARPLEDTF,TGTGCCATCAGTGAGTCGCCGGCGCGCCCTTTGGAAGACACCTTC
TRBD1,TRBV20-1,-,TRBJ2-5,CSASGTGGVETQYF,TGCAGTGCGAGCGGGACAGGGGGCGTAGAGACCCAGTACTTC
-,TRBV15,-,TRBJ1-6,CATSSLGNGGYSPLHF,TGTGCCACCAGCAGCTTGGGCAATGGGGGATATTCACCCCTCCACTTT
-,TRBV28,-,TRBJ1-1,CASSRQWGAEAFF,TGTGCCAGCAGCCGTCAGTGGGGAGCTGAAGCTTTCTTT
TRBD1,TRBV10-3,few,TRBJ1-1,CAISEGQGDTEAFF,TGTGCCATCAGTGAGGGACAGGGAGACACTGAAGCTTTCTTT
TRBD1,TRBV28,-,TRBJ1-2,CASSLPTGTVYGYTF,TGTGCCAGCAGTTTACCTACCGGGACAGTATATGGCTACACCTTC
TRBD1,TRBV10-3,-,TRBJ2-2,CAISGRDRASLSDTGELFF,TGTGCCATCAGTGGCCGGGACAGGGCGTCCCTGTCGGACACCGGGGAGCTGTTTTTT
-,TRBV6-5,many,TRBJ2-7,CASSRTEYEQYF,TGTGCCAGCAGTCGGACTGAATACGAGCAGTACTTC
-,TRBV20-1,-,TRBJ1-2,CSARENTGDDGYTF,TGCAGTGCTAGAGAGAACACCGGGGACGATGGCTACACCTTC
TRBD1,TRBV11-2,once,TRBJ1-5,CASSHGQGIQPQHF,TGTGCCAGCAGCCATGGACAGGGTATTCAGCCCCAGCATTTT
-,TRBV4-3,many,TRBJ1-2,CASSQDGGIYGYTF,TGCGCCAGCAGCCAAGATGGGGGAATCTATGGCTACACCTTC
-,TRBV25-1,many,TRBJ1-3,CASSEWLGLGSGNTIYF,TGTGCCAGCAGTGAATGGCTAGGGCTCGGCTCTGGAAACACCATATATTTT
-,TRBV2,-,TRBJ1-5,CASTERTESNQPQHF,TGTGCCAGCACCGAGCGGACAGAAAGCAATCAGCCCCAGCATTTT
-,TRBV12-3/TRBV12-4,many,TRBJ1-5,CASSFVGLNQPQHF,TGTGCCAGCAGTTTTGTGGGGTTGAATCAGCCCCAGCATTTT
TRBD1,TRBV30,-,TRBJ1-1,CAWAGGMNTEAFF,TGTGCCTGGGCAGGGGGGATGAACACTGAAGCTTTCTTT